A single sample is the source of the 26 T cell receptor beta chains below, sequenced in a study of cytomegalovirus exposure and HLA in healthy donors. Primers included in the PCR were 60 Vbeta and 13 Jbeta primers. Profiled with immunoSEQ multiplex PCR; TCRdb holds only in-frame clones, not every one. The sample lists about 190,000 clones, 81% seen once, with 3.4% in the top ten. The sequencing input was PBMCs. The receptors were sampled from a man between 40 and 49 years old in good health and CMV-seropositive.

V gene TRBV2 combines with J gene TRBJ1-2; D is undetermined. The ends were cut back, 6 bases at V and 5 bases at J, with 16 bases in the middle. The CDR3 is made up of 14 amino acids. CDR1 and CDR2 (germline): SNHLY, FYNNEI. CDR3 in DNA: TGTGCCAGCAGCGGTACGGGTCCTACGTATGGCTACACCTTC. It specifies CASSGTGPTYGYTF.

CDR3 residues: CSADDRDTQYF. DNA for the CDR3: TGCAGTGCTGACGACAGGGATACGCAGTATTTT. V is TRBV20-1 and J is TRBJ2-3; possible D gene TRBD1, 6 bases. Trimming cost V 5 bases and J 6 bases, with 9 bases left between them. CDR1 and CDR2 (germline): DFQATT, SNEGSKA (reference sequence). The CDR3 contains 11 residues.

The chain employs TRBV4-1 and TRBJ2-3; TRBD2 agrees at 10 bases. Germline lookup yields CDR1 MGHRA and CDR2 YSYEKL. This CDR3 has 15 residues. J lost 2 bases, V lost 4 bases, and 3 bases had no gene match. For the CDR3, the DNA is TGCGCCAGCAGCCTACTAGCGGGAAACACAGATACGCAGTATTTT. Residues: CASSLLAGNTDTQYF.

This chain uses TRBV7-9 with TRBJ2-2; a weak D match, TRBD1 (6 bases). V lost 5 bases and J lost 4, with 14 bases in between. Per germline, CDR1 SEHNR and CDR2 FQNEAQ (reference sequence). CDR3 size: 15 residues. The CDR3 loop is CASSKTGLVTGELFF. For the CDR3, the DNA is TGTGCCAGCAGCAAAACAGGGTTGGTCACCGGGGAGCTGTTTTTT.

This chain uses TRBV6-1 with TRBJ2-7; 11 bases align to TRBD2. CDR1 is MNHNS, CDR2 SASEGT, per germline. The CDR3 covers 14 residues. J gave up 7 bases and V 6 bases, and 8 bases lay outside the gene matches. The CDR3 region has the DNA TGTGCCAGCAGCTCCGGGACTAGCGGTGGGGAGCAGTACTTC. The encoded protein is CASSSGTSGGEQYF.

This clone has just a few counts. This chain uses TRBV4-1 with TRBJ2-2, with D possibly matching TRBD2 (6 bases). Trimming cost V 1 base and J 4 bases, with 16 bases left between them. Germline V gene sequence: CDR1 MGHRA, CDR2 YSYEKL. CDR3 length equals 17 residues. The CDR3 DNA follows: TGCGCCAGCAGCCAAGTCGATATGGGACTCCTCACCGGGGAGCTGTTTTTT. Residues: CASSQVDMGLLTGELFF.

The chain recombines TRBV5-1 with TRBJ2-7, with 8 bases fitting TRBD1. The CDR3 runs 14 residues. V shed 0 bases, J shed 4 bases, and the junction held 3 bases outside the gene matches. Germline V gene sequence: CDR1 SGHRS, CDR2 YFSETQ. CDR3 residues: CASSLGTGIYEQYF. CDR3 in DNA: TGCGCCAGCAGCTTGGGGACAGGGATTTACGAGCAGTACTTC. The full variable domain, completed using reference TRBV5-1 and TRBJ2-7, is KAGVTQTPRYLIKTRGQQVTLSCSPISGHRSVSWYQQTPGQGLQFLFEYFSETQRNKGNFPGRFSGRQFSNSRSEMNVSTLELGDSALYLCASSLGTGIYEQYFGPGTRLTVT.

This sequence joins TRBV10-3 and TRBJ1-2; perhaps TRBD1 as D (6 bases). Germline lookup yields CDR1 ENHRY and CDR2 SYGVKD. V was trimmed by 0 bases and J by 7 bases, leaving 9 bases between them. This CDR3 has 13 residues. The CDR3 reads CAISESGGGGYTF. CDR3 bases: TGTGCCATCAGTGAGTCAGGGGGTGGTGGCTACACCTTC.

The chain employs TRBV15 and TRBJ2-1; D is possibly TRBD2 (5 bases). The germline V gene has CDR1 LNHNV and CDR2 YYDKDF (reference sequence). Trimming removed 6 bases from V and 6 bases from J, with 18 bases in between. The CDR3 totals 15 residues. Here the CDR3 DNA reads TGTGCCACCAGTCGGTCTGGGAGTGGAAGCAATGAGCAGTTCTTC. Encoded protein: CATSRSGSGSNEQFF. The whole variable domain, filled in from reference TRBV15 and TRBJ2-1, reads DAMVIQNPRYQVTQFGKPVTLSCSQTLNHNVMYWYQQKSSQAPKLLFHYYDKDFNNEADTPDNFQSRRPNTSFCFLDIRSPGLGDTAMYLCATSRSGSGSNEQFFGPGTRLTVL.

The chain has TRBV18 and TRBJ2-7, with TRBD2 identical over 12 bases. Germline CDR1 reads KGHSH; CDR2 reads LQKENI. The J segment lost 6 bases and the V segment lost 2 bases, leaving 5 bases of the junction unmatched. The CDR3 is 15 residues long. Here the CDR3 reads CASSPSSGGAFEQYF. The CDR3 DNA sequence: TGTGCCAGCTCACCATCTAGCGGGGGGGCCTTCGAGCAGTACTTC. Variable domain in full (rest from reference TRBV18 and TRBJ2-7): NAGVMQNPRHLVRRRGQEARLRCSPMKGHSHVYWYRQLPEEGLKFMVYLQKENIIDESGMPKERFSAEFPKEGPSILRIQQVVRGDSAAYFCASSPSSGGAFEQYFGPGTRLTVT.

The rearrangement uses TRBV7-2 and TRBJ1-2, with a possible D match to TRBD1 (6 bases). CDR3 length: 13 amino acids. Germline V gene sequence: CDR1 SGHTA, CDR2 FQGNSA. V lost 6 bases and J 5 bases, leaving 13 bases between the germline ends. The CDR3 bases are TGTGCCAGCAGGTTCACAGGGTCTTATGGCTACACCTTC. This codes for CASRFTGSYGYTF. Combining the CDR3 with reference TRBV7-2 and TRBJ1-2 gives the whole variable domain GAGVSQSPSNKVTEKGKDVELRCDPISGHTALYWYRQSLGQGLEFLIYFQGNSAPDKSGLPSDRFSAERTGGSVSTLTIQRTQQEDSAVYLCASRFTGSYGYTFGSGTRLTVV.

The table lists this clone with a count of one. V is TRBV21-1 and J is TRBJ2-7; the table calls TRBD2, which could not be checked here. TRBV21-1 has pseudogene status. The CDR3 length is 16 residues. CDR3 protein: CASSKSHEGIPYEQYF. The CDR3 DNA reads TGTGCCAGCAGCAAAAGCCATGAGGGAATCCCCTACGAGCAGTACTTC.

The chain combines TRBV5-1 with TRBJ2-1; D possibly corresponds to TRBD1 (7 bases). The CDR3 contains 17 residues. Trimming cost V 3 bases and J 10 bases, with 26 bases left between them. Germline V gene lookup returns CDR1 SGHRS and CDR2 YFSETQ. As DNA, the CDR3 is TGCGCCAGCAGCTCCCCAGGGGGATTAGTAGCGGTCCAGGAGCAGTTCTTC. Its protein is CASSSPGGLVAVQEQFF.

V is TRBV18 and J is TRBJ1-2, with a weak D call TRBD1 (6 bases). The length of the CDR3 is 14 residues. Trimming removed 3 bases from V and 4 bases from J, with 12 bases in between. Germline-derived CDR1 and CDR2 are KGHSH and LQKENI. CDR3 amino acids: CASSPQDRGYGYTF. The CDR3, as DNA: TGTGCCAGCTCACCCCAGGACAGAGGCTATGGCTACACCTTC.

The V gene is TRBV21-1, the J gene TRBJ2-3; the D segment call TRBD2 is taken from the table without a DNA check. TRBV21-1 is labeled a pseudogene. The CDR3 is 17 amino acids. This CDR3 is CASSKRGSGKGADTQYF. CDR3 coding DNA: TGTGCCAGCAGCAAAAGGGGGAGCGGGAAAGGCGCAGATACGCAGTATTTT.

The J gene is TRBJ2-7, the V gene TRBV7-9, with D tentatively TRBD1 (5 bases). The CDR3 sequence is 13 residues long. CDR1 is SEHNR and CDR2 is FQNEAQ in the germline V gene (reference sequence). V lost 7 bases to trimming and J lost 2 bases, with 12 bases between them. CDR3 DNA: TGTGCCAGCACCGACAGATACGCCTACGAGCAGTACTTC. This sequence encodes CASTDRYAYEQYF.

The CDR3 bases are TGTGCCAGCAGCTTCGGCACAGATACGCAGTATTTT. As protein: CASSFGTDTQYF. This chain joins TRBV7-6 and TRBJ2-3; D gene ambiguous. Trimming removed 3 bases from V and 1 base from J, with 2 bases in between. Germline V gives CDR1 SGHVS, CDR2 FNYEAQ. The CDR3 runs to 12 residues.

V is TRBV5-6 and J is TRBJ2-7; 10 bases fit TRBD1. CDR3 length equals 15 residues. CDR1 is SGHDT and CDR2 is YYEEEE in the germline V gene. V lost 5 bases and J lost 1; bases outside the gene matches: 6. The CDR3 reads CASRPGQGGSYEQYF. The DNA of the CDR3 is TGTGCCAGCAGACCCGGACAGGGGGGATCCTACGAGCAGTACTTC.

This clone was found once. This rearrangement joins TRBV5-1 to TRBJ1-1; 8 nucleotides match TRBD1. J was trimmed by 10 bases and V by 5 bases; bases with no gene match: 10. Per germline, CDR1 SGHRS and CDR2 YFSETQ. This CDR3 has 13 amino acids. Here the CDR3 reads CASSQGAGEIAFF. The DNA of the CDR3 is TGCGCCAGCAGTCAGGGGGCCGGTGAAATAGCTTTCTTT.

In regard to this clone: Germline is not matched at one junction end, which may reflect a read error. This chain uses TRBV5-1 with TRBJ2-6; D call uncertain. CDR1 is SGHRS, CDR2 YFSETQ, per germline. CDR3 length: 15 amino acids. CDR3 in amino acids: CASSFTSSGANVLTF. The CDR3 DNA is TGTGCCAGCAGCTTCACAAGCTCTGGGGCCAACGTCCTGACTTTC.

CDR3 protein: CASSIEASLYEQYF. The CDR3 nucleotides read TGTGCCAGTAGTATCGAGGCCAGCCTCTACGAGCAGTACTTC. The chain recombines TRBV19 with TRBJ2-7; D is ambiguous. V gave up 3 bases and J gave up 3 bases, with 12 bases separating them. Germline CDR1 reads LNHDA; CDR2 reads SQIVND (reference sequence). This CDR3 is 14 amino acids long.

V and J are TRBV10-2 and TRBJ2-3; TRBD1 matches at 11 bases. The junction had 6 bases not matched to a gene; V was cut back by 8 bases and J by 2 bases. This CDR3 contains 15 residues. The germline CDR1 and CDR2 sequences are WSHSY and SAAADI. CDR3 sequence: CASGGQGVPTDTQYF. The CDR3 DNA reads as TGCGCCAGCGGGGGACAGGGGGTCCCCACAGATACGCAGTATTTT.

This chain links TRBV10-3 with TRBJ1-1; tentatively, D is TRBD1 (6 bases). V was trimmed by 10 bases and J by 4 bases, leaving 22 bases between them. The CDR3 has 15 amino acids. The germline V gene encodes CDR1 ENHRY and CDR2 SYGVKD. The CDR3 sequence is CATQVQGGFGTEAFF. CDR3 nucleotides: TGTGCCACCCAGGTACAGGGCGGTTTTGGCACTGAAGCTTTCTTT.

Turning to this clone: Without the conserved terminal phenylalanine or tryptophan, this CDR3 likely stems from a read error. The DNA is omitted, as the CDR3 cannot be located on it reliably, and the CDR3 follows TCRdb's listing. The gene calls are TRBV6-4 and TRBJ2-7; the table's D call of TRBD1 was not tested on the DNA. Both ends counted, the CDR3 spans 12 residues. CDR1 and CDR2 (germline): MRHNA, SNTAGT. CDR3 loop: CASSDWLARTGI.

V gene TRBV30 combines with J gene TRBJ2-2; TRBD2 is a possible D gene (6 bases). Germline CDR1 reads GTSNPN; CDR2 reads SVGIG (reference sequence). The CDR3 length is 16 residues. V shed 4 bases and J shed 1 base, with 16 bases lying between them. The CDR3 loop reads CAWTLPGTVNTGELFF. CDR3 bases: TGTGCCTGGACACTCCCTGGGACTGTGAACACCGGGGAGCTGTTTTTT. Full variable domain (remainder filled in from reference TRBV30 and TRBJ2-2): SQTIHQWPATLVQPVGSPLSLECTVEGTSNPNLYWYRQAAGRGLQLLFYSVGIGQISSEVPQNLSASRPQDRQFILSSKKLLLSDSGFYLCAWTLPGTVNTGELFFGEGSRLTVL.

This chain joins TRBV6-1 and TRBJ2-3; TRBD2 matches 11 bases. CDR3 size: 15 residues. Germline V gives CDR1 MNHNS, CDR2 SASEGT. The V and J ends lost 6 bases and 2 bases, in that order; junction bases with no gene match: 4. DNA for the CDR3: TGTGCCAGCAGAACTAGCGGGGGTAACACAGATACGCAGTATTTT. Its protein is CASRTSGGNTDTQYF.